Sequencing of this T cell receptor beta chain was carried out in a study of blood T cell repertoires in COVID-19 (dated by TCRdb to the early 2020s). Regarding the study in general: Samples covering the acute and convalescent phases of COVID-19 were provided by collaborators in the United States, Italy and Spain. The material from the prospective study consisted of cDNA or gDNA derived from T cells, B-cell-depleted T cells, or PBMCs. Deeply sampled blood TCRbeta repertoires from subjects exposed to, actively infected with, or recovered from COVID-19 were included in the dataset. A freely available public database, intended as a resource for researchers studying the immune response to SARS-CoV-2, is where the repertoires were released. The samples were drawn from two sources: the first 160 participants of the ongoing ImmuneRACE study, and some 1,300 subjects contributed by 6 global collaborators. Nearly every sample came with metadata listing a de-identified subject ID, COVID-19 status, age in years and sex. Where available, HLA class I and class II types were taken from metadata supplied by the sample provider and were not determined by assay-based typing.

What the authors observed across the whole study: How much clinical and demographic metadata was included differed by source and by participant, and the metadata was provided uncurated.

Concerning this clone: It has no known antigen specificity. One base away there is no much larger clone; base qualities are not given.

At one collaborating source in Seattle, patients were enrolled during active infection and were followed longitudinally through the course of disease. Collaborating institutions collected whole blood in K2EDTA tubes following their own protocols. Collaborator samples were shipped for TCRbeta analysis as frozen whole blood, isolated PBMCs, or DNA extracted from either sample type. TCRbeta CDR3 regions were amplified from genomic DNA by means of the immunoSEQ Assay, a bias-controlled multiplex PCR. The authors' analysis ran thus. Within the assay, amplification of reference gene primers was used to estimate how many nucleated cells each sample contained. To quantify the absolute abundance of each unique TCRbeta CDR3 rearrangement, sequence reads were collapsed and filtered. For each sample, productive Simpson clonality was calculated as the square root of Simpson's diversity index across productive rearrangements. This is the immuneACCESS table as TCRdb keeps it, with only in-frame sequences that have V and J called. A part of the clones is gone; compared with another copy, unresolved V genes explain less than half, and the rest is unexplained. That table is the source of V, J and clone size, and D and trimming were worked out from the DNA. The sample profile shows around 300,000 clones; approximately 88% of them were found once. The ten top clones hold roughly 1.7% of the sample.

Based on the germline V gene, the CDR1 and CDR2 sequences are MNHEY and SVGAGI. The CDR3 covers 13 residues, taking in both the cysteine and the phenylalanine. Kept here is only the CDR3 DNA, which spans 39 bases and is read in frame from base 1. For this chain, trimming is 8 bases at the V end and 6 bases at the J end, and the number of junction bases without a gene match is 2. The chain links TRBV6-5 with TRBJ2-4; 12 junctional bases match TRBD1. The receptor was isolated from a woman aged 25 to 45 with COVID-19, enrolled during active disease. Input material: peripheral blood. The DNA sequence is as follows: TGTGCCAGCGCGGGACAGGGGGCAAACATTCAGTACTTC. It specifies CASAGQGANIQYF.